This TCR beta chain was recovered during a study of shared clonotypes between healthy human individuals. As originally analysed: Filtering differed since immunoSEQ provided only junctions, with no quality scores. Repertoires were generated with immunoSEQ multiplex PCR, while TCRdb's copy carries only in-frame clones and drops some. D and trimming come from the DNA, and the V and J calls and clone size come from that table. The sample records roughly 2.5 million clones, roughly 92% being singletons. The germline gives CDR1 MNHNY, CDR2 SVGAGI (reference sequence). The CDR3 is made up of 15 amino acids. Trimming took off 0 bases at V and 2 bases at J, with 9 bases between the two ends. Details on this clone: Antigen specificity is unknown.

General study findings and limits: How much donors shared clonotypes was expected to be affected by sequencing depth. Rarefaction analysis demonstrated incomplete sorted-subset sequencing notwithstanding large depth. Between a handful of donors, naive CD4 clonotypes were shared at a level of around 4.8%.

The chain couples TRBV6-6 to TRBJ2-3; D ambiguous. Sequenced: naive CD4+ T cells sorted from blood. The subset was: CD45RA+ positively selected. The sequence was obtained from a man younger than 35 in good health. CDR3 DNA sequence: TGTGCCAGCAGTTACTCGCAGAGTTCCACAGATACGCAGTATTTT. Its translation is CASSYSQSSTDTQYF.